This T cell receptor beta chain derives from a study of blood T cells in healthy people across ages. On the study more broadly: Researchers report that template switching captured about one barcoded beta molecule per two T cells.

Trimming took 5 bases from V and 7 from J; bases not matched to a gene: 8. The V gene's germline CDR1 is SGHTA and CDR2 FQGNSA. The CDR3 extends over 13 amino acids. A J-beta primer mix and a sample-barcoded 5' primer were used in a second PCR of roughly 6 to 12 cycles. MiXCR was run by TCRdb on the 5' RACE reads, yielding one entry per CDR3 protein. The sample has some 370,000 distinct CDR3 sequences, 45% to 65% seen once. This clonotype came up a few times. The antigen remains unidentified. Study outcomes and limitations: Diversity of TCR beta per million T cells declined in a roughly linear way with age. More naive CD4+ cells and higher diversity marked long-lived donors relative to aged donors.

Investigators took about 10 milliliters of peripheral blood from every donor. The specimen was blood. The receptor's source is a man aged 60 to 75 in good health. The chain has TRBV7-2 and TRBJ2-7, with 7 bases matching TRBD1. As DNA, the CDR3 is TGTGCCAGCAGCCCATTGGGACAGCTGGAGCAGTACTTC. Its translation is CASSPLGQLEQYF.